This T cell receptor beta chain was documented in a study of shared clonotypes between healthy human individuals. Comments on this clone: Its specificity is unknown.

Naive-designated CD8 cells lacked CD45RO, were positively enriched for CCR7, and omitted terminally differentiated effector memory CD45RA+ cells. Germline V gene lookup returns CDR1 SGHAT and CDR2 FQNNGV. The CDR3 contains 13 residues. Trimming took 3 bases from V and 13 from J, leaving 15 bases between them. Study-level points and caveats: Naive subsets generally exceeded memory subsets in estimated richness.

Here immunoSEQ multiplex PCR was the method, and the copy in TCRdb shows in-frame clones only, minus some. The data show over 2,000,000 clones, approximately 92% seen once. This TCR was recovered from a man younger than 30 in good health. Some clones in this sample may be carry-over from other donors' samples. The chain couples TRBV11-2 to TRBJ2-2; D gene unclear. Material: naive CD8+ T cells from PBMCs. The CDR3 loop reads CASSLPGPNGLFF. CDR3 nucleotides: TGTGCCAGCAGCTTGCCGGGCCCAAATGGGCTGTTTTTT.